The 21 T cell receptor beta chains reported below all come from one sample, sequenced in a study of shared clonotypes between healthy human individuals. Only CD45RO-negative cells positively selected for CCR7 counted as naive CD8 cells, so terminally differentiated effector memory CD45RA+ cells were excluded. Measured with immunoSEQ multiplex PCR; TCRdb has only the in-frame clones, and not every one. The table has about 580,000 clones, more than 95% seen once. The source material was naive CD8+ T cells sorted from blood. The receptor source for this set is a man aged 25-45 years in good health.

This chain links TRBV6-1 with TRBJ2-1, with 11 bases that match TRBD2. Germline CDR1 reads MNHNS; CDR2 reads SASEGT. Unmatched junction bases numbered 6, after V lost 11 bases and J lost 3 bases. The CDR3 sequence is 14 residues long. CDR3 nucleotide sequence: TGTGCCGGCCGGGGACTAGCGGACTACAATGAGCAGTTCTTC. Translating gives CAGRGLADYNEQFF.

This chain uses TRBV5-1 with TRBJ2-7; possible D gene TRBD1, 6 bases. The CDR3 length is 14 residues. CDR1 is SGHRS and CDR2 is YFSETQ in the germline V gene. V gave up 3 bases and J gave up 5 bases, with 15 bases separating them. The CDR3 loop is CASSSYRAGDEQYF. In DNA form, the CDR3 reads TGCGCCAGCAGCTCGTACCGAGCAGGGGACGAGCAGTACTTC.

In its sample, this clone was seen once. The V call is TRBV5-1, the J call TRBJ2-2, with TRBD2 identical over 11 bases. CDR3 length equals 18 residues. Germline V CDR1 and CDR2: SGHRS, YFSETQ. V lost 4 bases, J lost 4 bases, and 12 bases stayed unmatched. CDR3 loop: CASSPPTSGKLGTGELFF. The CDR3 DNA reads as TGCGCCAGCAGCCCCCCGACTAGCGGGAAATTGGGCACCGGGGAGCTGTTTTTT. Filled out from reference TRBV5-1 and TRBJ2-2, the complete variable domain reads KAGVTQTPRYLIKTRGQQVTLSCSPISGHRSVSWYQQTPGQGLQFLFEYFSETQRNKGNFPGRFSGRQFSNSRSEMNVSTLELGDSALYLCASSPPTSGKLGTGELFFGEGSRLTVL.

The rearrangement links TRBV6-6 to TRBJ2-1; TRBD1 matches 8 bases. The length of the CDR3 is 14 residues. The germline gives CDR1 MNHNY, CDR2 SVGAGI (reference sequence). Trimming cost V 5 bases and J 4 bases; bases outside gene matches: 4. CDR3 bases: TGTGCCAGCAGTAAGACAGGGGAGTACAATGAGCAGTTCTTC. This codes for CASSKTGEYNEQFF.

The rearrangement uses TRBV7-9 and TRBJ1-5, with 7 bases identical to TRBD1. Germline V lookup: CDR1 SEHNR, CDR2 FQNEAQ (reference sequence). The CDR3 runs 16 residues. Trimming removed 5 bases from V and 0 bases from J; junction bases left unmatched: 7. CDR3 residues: CASSMTGRNSNQPQHF. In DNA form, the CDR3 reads TGTGCCAGCAGCATGACAGGGAGAAATAGCAATCAGCCCCAGCATTTT.

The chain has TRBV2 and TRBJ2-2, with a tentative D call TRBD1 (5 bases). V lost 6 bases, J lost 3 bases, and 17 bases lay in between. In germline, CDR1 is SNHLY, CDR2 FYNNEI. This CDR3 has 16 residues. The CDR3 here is CASRTEPRGDTGELFF. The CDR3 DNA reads TGTGCCAGCAGGACAGAGCCTAGGGGTGACACCGGGGAGCTGTTTTTT.

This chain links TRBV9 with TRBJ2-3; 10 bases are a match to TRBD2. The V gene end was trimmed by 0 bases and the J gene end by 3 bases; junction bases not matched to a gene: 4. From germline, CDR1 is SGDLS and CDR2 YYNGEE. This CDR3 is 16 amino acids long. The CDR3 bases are TGTGCCAGCAGCGTAGATGCTAGCGGGAGTACAGATACGCAGTATTTT. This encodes CASSVDASGSTDTQYF.

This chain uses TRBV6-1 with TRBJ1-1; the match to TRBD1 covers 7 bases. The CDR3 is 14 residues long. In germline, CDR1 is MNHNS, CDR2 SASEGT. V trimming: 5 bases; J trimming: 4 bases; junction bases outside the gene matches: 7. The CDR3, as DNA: TGTGCCAGCAGTATACGTGACAGGGCCACTGAAGCTTTCTTT. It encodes CASSIRDRATEAFF.

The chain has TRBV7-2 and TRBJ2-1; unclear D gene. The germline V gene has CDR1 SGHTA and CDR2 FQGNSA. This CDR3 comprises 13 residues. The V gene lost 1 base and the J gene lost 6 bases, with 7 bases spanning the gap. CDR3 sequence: CASSLVPLNEQFF. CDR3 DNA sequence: TGTGCCAGCAGCTTAGTCCCACTCAATGAGCAGTTCTTC.

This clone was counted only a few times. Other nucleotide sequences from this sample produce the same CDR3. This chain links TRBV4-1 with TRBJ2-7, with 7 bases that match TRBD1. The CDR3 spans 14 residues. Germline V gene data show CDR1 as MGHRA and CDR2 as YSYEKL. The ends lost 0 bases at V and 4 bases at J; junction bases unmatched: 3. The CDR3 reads CASSQDRGRYEQYF. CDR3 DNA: TGCGCCAGCAGCCAAGATAGGGGGCGATACGAGCAGTACTTC.

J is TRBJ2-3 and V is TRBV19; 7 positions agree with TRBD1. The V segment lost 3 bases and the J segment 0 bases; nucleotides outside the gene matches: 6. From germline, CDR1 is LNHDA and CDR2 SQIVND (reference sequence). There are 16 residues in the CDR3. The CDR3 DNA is TGTGCCAGTAGTATCCTCGGGACAGCAAGCACAGATACGCAGTATTTT. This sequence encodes CASSILGTASTDTQYF.

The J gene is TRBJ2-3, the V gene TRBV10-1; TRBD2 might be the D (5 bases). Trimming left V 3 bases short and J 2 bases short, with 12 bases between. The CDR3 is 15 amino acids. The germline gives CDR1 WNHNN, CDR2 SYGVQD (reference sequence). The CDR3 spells CASSEAPGVTDTQYF. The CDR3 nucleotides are TGCGCCAGCAGTGAAGCCCCCGGGGTCACAGATACGCAGTATTTT.

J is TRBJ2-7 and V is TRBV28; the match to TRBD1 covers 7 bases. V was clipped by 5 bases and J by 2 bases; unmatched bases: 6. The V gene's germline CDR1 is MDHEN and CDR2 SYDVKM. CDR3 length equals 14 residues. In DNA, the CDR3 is TGTGCCAGCAGTGCCACGGGACAGACCTACGAGCAGTACTTC. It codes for CASSATGQTYEQYF.

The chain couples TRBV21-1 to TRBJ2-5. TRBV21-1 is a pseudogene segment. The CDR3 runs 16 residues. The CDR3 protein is CASSKRLRGAKETQYF. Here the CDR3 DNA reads TGTGCCAGCAGCAAGAGGTTGAGGGGAGCCAAAGAGACCCAGTACTTC.

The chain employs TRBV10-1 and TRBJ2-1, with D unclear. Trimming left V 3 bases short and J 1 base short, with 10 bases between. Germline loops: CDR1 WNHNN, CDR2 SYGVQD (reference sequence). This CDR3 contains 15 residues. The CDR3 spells CASSDFSRSYNEQFF. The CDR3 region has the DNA TGCGCCAGCAGTGATTTTAGTAGGTCCTACAATGAGCAGTTCTTC.

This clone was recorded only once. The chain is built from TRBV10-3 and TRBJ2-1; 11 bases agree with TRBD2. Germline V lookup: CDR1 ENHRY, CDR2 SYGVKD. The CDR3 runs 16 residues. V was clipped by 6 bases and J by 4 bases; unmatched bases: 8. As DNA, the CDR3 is TGTGCCATCAGCATACTAGCGGGAGAGGGTTACAATGAGCAGTTCTTC. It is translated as CAISILAGEGYNEQFF.

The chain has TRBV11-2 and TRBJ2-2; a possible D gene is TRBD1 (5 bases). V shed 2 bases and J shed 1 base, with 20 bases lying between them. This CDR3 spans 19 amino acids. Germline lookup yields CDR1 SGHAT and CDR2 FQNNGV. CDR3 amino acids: CASSLSELWVQGNTGELFF. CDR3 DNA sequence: TGTGCCAGCAGCTTATCCGAACTTTGGGTCCAGGGGAACACCGGGGAGCTGTTTTTT.

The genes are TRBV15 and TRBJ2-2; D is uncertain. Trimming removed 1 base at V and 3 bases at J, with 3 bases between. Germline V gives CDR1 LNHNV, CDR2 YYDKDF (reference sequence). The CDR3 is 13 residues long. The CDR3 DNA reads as TGTGCCACCAGCAGAGTACACACCGGGGAGCTGTTTTTT. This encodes CATSRVHTGELFF. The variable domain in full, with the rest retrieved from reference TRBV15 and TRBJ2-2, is DAMVIQNPRYQVTQFGKPVTLSCSQTLNHNVMYWYQQKSSQAPKLLFHYYDKDFNNEADTPDNFQSRRPNTSFCFLDIRSPGLGDTAMYLCATSRVHTGELFFGEGSRLTVL.

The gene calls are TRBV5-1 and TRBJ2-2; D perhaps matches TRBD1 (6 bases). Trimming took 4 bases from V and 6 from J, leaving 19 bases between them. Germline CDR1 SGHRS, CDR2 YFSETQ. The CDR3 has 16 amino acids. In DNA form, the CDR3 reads TGCGCCAGCAGCCAAAACAGGGCTCTAAGAGCCGGGGAGCTGTTTTTT. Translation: CASSQNRALRAGELFF. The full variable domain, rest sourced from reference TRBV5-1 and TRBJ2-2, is KAGVTQTPRYLIKTRGQQVTLSCSPISGHRSVSWYQQTPGQGLQFLFEYFSETQRNKGNFPGRFSGRQFSNSRSEMNVSTLELGDSALYLCASSQNRALRAGELFFGEGSRLTVL.

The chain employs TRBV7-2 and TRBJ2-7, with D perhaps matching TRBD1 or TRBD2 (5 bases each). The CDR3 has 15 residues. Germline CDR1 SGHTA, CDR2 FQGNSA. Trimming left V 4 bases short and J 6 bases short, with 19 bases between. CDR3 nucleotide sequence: TGTGCCAGCAGCTCGTACCGGGACGGCGTCTCCGAGCAGTACTTC. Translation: CASSSYRDGVSEQYF.

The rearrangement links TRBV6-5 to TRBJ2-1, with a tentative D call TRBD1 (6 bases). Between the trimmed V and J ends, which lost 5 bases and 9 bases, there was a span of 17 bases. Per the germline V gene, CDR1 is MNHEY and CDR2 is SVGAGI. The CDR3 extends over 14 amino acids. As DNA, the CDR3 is TGTGCCAGCAGTCCGGGACATCCCCCGGGTGAGCAGTTCTTC. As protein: CASSPGHPPGEQFF.